These 21 T cell receptor beta chains were sequenced from one sample in a study of OX40 agonist ivuxolimab in advanced cancers. The data were produced by immunoSEQ multiplex PCR, yet TCRdb's version contains in-frame clones alone and is incomplete. Of tens of thousands of clones in the sample, 88% were seen once. Specimen: CD4+ or CD8+ T cells sorted from blood, collected in a trial of the OX40 agonist ivuxolimab. These receptors came from an adult with an advanced solid tumor such as melanoma, head and neck, liver or kidney cancer.

This clone was observed a single time. This chain uses TRBV19 with TRBJ1-4, with D maybe TRBD1 (5 bases). Trimming pared 5 bases from V and 0 bases from J, leaving 19 bases between. The CDR3 is 18 amino acids. The V gene's germline CDR1 is LNHDA and CDR2 SQIVND (reference sequence). Here the CDR3 reads CASSPWGPRVATNEKLFF. CDR3 DNA sequence: TGTGCCAGTAGTCCCTGGGGACCCAGGGTTGCAACTAATGAAAAACTGTTTTTT.

This clone has only one observation. The chain combines TRBV27 with TRBJ2-3; D remains unclear. The CDR3 covers 14 residues. V gave up 3 bases and J gave up 6 bases, with 13 bases separating them. Germline V lookup: CDR1 MNHEY, CDR2 SMNVEV (reference sequence). CDR3: CASSLKQVSDTQYF. The DNA for the CDR3 is TGTGCCAGCAGTTTGAAGCAGGTATCGGATACGCAGTATTTT.

The genes are TRBV7-8 and TRBJ2-7, with TRBD1 matching over 7 bases. The CDR3 runs to 15 residues. The trim removed 6 bases at V and 0 bases at J, leaving 8 bases unmatched. Germline lookup yields CDR1 SGHVS and CDR2 FQNEAQ. The chain's CDR3 is CASRKDRVSSYEQYF. The CDR3, as DNA: TGTGCCAGCAGGAAAGACAGGGTTAGCTCCTACGAGCAGTACTTC. The whole variable domain, remainder taken from reference TRBV7-8 and TRBJ2-7, is GAGVSQSPRYKVAKRGQDVALRCDPISGHVSLFWYQQALGQGPEFLTYFQNEAQLDKSGLPSDRFFAERPEGSVSTLKIQRTQQEDSAVYLCASRKDRVSSYEQYFGPGTRLTVT.

In DNA form, the CDR3 reads TGTGCCAGCAGCTTAGGTCCAGGGAACACTGAAGCTTTCTTT. Translation gives CASSLGPGNTEAFF. The chain combines TRBV7-2 with TRBJ1-1; D uncertain. This CDR3 is 14 amino acids long. V was cut by 1 base and J by 1 base, with 7 bases left in between. Germline assignment: CDR1 SGHTA and CDR2 FQGNSA.

This sequence joins TRBV5-5 and TRBJ2-7; 12 nucleotides match TRBD2. The CDR3 has 18 amino acids. CDR1 and CDR2 (germline): SGHKS, YYEKEE (reference sequence). The J segment lost 0 bases and the V segment lost 5 bases, leaving 12 bases of the junction unmatched. The CDR3 DNA is TGTGCCAGCAGTCTGCTAAGGCTAGCGGGAGGGAGCTCCTACGAGCAGTACTTC. It translates to CASSLLRLAGGSSYEQYF.

The chain employs TRBV7-6 and TRBJ1-3; D call uncertain. V lost 1 base and J 1 base, leaving 8 bases between the germline ends. Looked up from germline, CDR1 is SGHVS and CDR2 is FNYEAQ. The CDR3 runs 15 residues. The CDR3 protein is CASSLVTASGNTIYF. Here the CDR3 DNA reads TGTGCCAGCAGCTTAGTCACGGCGTCTGGAAACACCATATATTTT.

This chain joins TRBV5-4 and TRBJ1-3; D perhaps matches TRBD1 (6 bases). V was trimmed by 4 bases and J by 4 bases, leaving 12 bases between them. Germline values: CDR1 SGHNT, CDR2 YYREEE (reference sequence). The CDR3 is 14 amino acids. CDR3 protein: CASSPRGAGNTIYF. The CDR3, as DNA: TGTGCCAGCAGCCCCCGGGGGGCAGGAAACACCATATATTTT.

V and J are TRBV20-1 and TRBJ1-5, with D unclear. Deletions cut 6 bases from V and 4 bases from J, with 7 bases between. CDR3 length equals 11 residues. Germline V CDR1 and CDR2: DFQATT, SNEGSKA (reference sequence). CDR3 nucleotide sequence: TGCAGTGCAAACGATAATCAGCCCCAGCATTTT. Translation: CSANDNQPQHF.

A single count supports this clone. This chain joins TRBV19 and TRBJ2-6; D may be TRBD1 or TRBD2 (5 bases each). The CDR3 covers 15 residues. CDR1 is LNHDA, CDR2 SQIVND, per germline (reference sequence). Trimming took off 3 bases at V and 2 bases at J, with 8 bases between the two ends. CDR3 in amino acids: CASSIQGAGANVLTF. The CDR3 DNA reads TGTGCCAGTAGTATCCAGGGAGCTGGGGCCAACGTCCTGACTTTC.

The V call is TRBV15, the J call TRBJ1-2, with 7 positions matching TRBD1. The CDR3 extends over 16 amino acids. Looked up from germline, CDR1 is LNHNV and CDR2 is YYDKDF (reference sequence). The V segment lost 1 base and the J segment 7 bases; nucleotides outside the gene matches: 12. This chain's CDR3 is CATSRATGAPTGGYTF. CDR3 nucleotides: TGTGCCACCAGCAGAGCTACAGGGGCCCCTACTGGTGGCTACACCTTC.

The chain carries TRBV7-2 and TRBJ2-5, with 11 positions matching TRBD2. From germline, CDR1 is SGHTA and CDR2 FQGNSA. J gave up 8 bases and V 5 bases, and 7 bases lay outside the gene matches. The length of the CDR3 is 14 residues. Written as DNA, the CDR3 is TGTGCCAGCAGCCGAGGACTAGCGGGCGTTACCCAGTACTTC. This translates into CASSRGLAGVTQYF.

The genes are TRBV11-3 and TRBJ2-1; D is undetermined. V lost 0 bases and J lost 2, with 5 bases in between. CDR3 length: 14 amino acids. Germline values: CDR1 SGHNT, CDR2 YENEEA. CDR3 amino acids: CASSLDGTYNEQFF. The CDR3 DNA reads TGTGCCAGCAGCTTAGACGGCACCTACAATGAGCAGTTCTTC.

The chain carries TRBV6-6 and TRBJ2-1; D is unresolved. V gave up 7 bases and J gave up 0 bases, with 13 bases separating them. CDR1 is MNHNY, CDR2 SVGAGI, per germline (reference sequence). CDR3 length: 15 amino acids. The chain's CDR3 is CASTVVLDSYNEQFF. Written as DNA, the CDR3 is TGTGCCAGCACTGTAGTCCTAGACTCCTACAATGAGCAGTTCTTC.

The chain recombines TRBV7-3 with TRBJ2-2; D call uncertain. The CDR3 length is 14 residues. Trimming shortened V by 4 bases and J by 3 bases, and 9 bases separated the two germline ends. Germline V CDR1 and CDR2: SGHTA, FQGTGA. The CDR3 coding sequence is TGTGCCAGCAGCTCCCAGACCTACACCGGGGAGCTGTTTTTT. This codes for CASSSQTYTGELFF. The entire variable domain, with the rest obtained from reference TRBV7-3 and TRBJ2-2, is as follows: GAGVSQTPSNKVTEKGKYVELRCDPISGHTALYWYRQSLGQGPEFLIYFQGTGAADDSGLPNDRFFAVRPEGSVSTLKIQRTERGDSAVYLCASSSQTYTGELFFGEGSRLTVL.

This chain connects TRBV6-1 to TRBJ2-1; D is unclear. V lost 4 bases and J 4 bases, leaving 5 bases between the germline ends. Germline V CDR1 and CDR2: MNHNS, SASEGT. This CDR3 contains 12 residues. CDR3 loop: CASSVGYNEQFF. The CDR3 nucleotides read TGTGCCAGCAGTGTCGGGTACAATGAGCAGTTCTTC.

J is TRBJ2-1 and V is TRBV10-3; TRBD2 matches at 11 bases. The CDR3 runs 16 residues. Germline trimming cut 3 bases from V and 1 base from J; bases unmatched to any gene: 2. Germline V gene sequence: CDR1 ENHRY, CDR2 SYGVKD. This CDR3 is CAISETSGSSYNEQFF. In nucleotides, the CDR3 is TGTGCCATCAGTGAAACTAGCGGGAGTTCCTACAATGAGCAGTTCTTC.

The rearrangement uses TRBV9 and TRBJ2-1; 10 nucleotides match TRBD2. Germline V lookup: CDR1 SGDLS, CDR2 YYNGEE. This CDR3 contains 17 residues. V lost 4 bases and J lost 10; bases outside the gene matches: 17. The CDR3 DNA sequence: TGTGCCAGCAGCTTGAGACCGCTAGCGGGAGAGAGTGGGGAGCAGTTCTTC. Its protein product is CASSLRPLAGESGEQFF.

This clone was seen a few times. The gene calls are TRBV30 and TRBJ2-2; TRBD1 agrees at 7 bases. V was clipped by 4 bases and J by 4 bases; unmatched bases: 9. CDR3 length equals 15 residues. The germline CDR1 and CDR2 sequences are GTSNPN and SVGIG (reference sequence). DNA for the CDR3: TGTGCCTGGACGCCCTACACAGGGGTCACCGGGGAGCTGTTTTTT. It translates to CAWTPYTGVTGELFF.

The J gene is TRBJ1-5, the V gene TRBV6-1; no clear D. The V gene's germline CDR1 is MNHNS and CDR2 SASEGT. Trimming took 4 bases from V and 5 from J, leaving 9 bases between them. The CDR3 has 13 residues. The chain's CDR3 is CASSVLGDQPQHF. The CDR3 bases are TGTGCCAGCAGTGTATTAGGAGATCAGCCCCAGCATTTT.

In its sample, this clone ranks as medium-sized. The chain carries TRBV7-9 and TRBJ1-1; 10 bases are a match to TRBD1. Per germline, CDR1 SEHNR and CDR2 FQNEAQ (reference sequence). Trimming removed 2 bases from V and 3 bases from J; junction bases left unmatched: 12. This CDR3 region has 18 residues. CDR3 DNA: TGTGCCAGCAGCTTATTTAGATCGGGGACAGGGGTGGACACTGAAGCTTTCTTT. This encodes CASSLFRSGTGVDTEAFF.

The genes are TRBV5-1 and TRBJ2-7; TRBD2 matches 7 bases. The CDR3 sequence is 14 residues long. J was trimmed by 3 bases and V by 4 bases; bases with no gene match: 7. Germline V gene sequence: CDR1 SGHRS, CDR2 YFSETQ. In DNA, the CDR3 is TGCGCCAGCAGCCTCCGGGGGGAGGTCTACGAGCAGTACTTC. Translating it yields CASSLRGEVYEQYF.